This paragraph reports one TCR beta chain. Method: immunoSEQ multiplex PCR; TCRdb's copy keeps in-frame clones and lacks some. The sample records approximately 110,000 clones, about 89% being singletons. The sample comes from a study of identifying expanded T cells in peripheral blood. The sequenced sample was blood. This sequence originates from a person between 18 and 75 years old in good health.

The CDR3 DNA reads TGTGCCAGCAGCTTAGCGCTTCACGCCCCCTACGAGCAGTACTTC. Translated, it gives CASSLALHAPYEQYF. The chain joins TRBV7-2 to TRBJ2-7; the D is unclear. The CDR3 consists of 15 residues. CDR1 and CDR2 from the germline V gene are SGHTA and FQGNSA. V dropped 0 bases and J dropped 2 bases, with 11 bases sitting between them.